One sample yielded the 5 T cell receptor beta chains listed below, sequenced in a study of blood T cell repertoires in COVID-19 (TCRdb year 2020). Libraries were prepared through the immunoSEQ multiplex PCR assay. In its TCRdb copy, this immuneACCESS table keeps in-frame sequences only and misses some clones. Where compared with another copy, unresolved V genes explain less than half of these, and the others have no known cause. This sample lists 430,000 or so clones; around nine tenths were detected once. Approximately 2% of the sample goes to the ten largest clones. The sample taken for sequencing was PBMCs or T cells enriched from blood (not recorded which). The receptor set was obtained from a woman aged 40-49 years who had recovered from COVID-19.

This clone was seen once. The rearrangement joins TRBV3-1 (or the pseudogene TRBV3-2) to TRBJ1-1, with D uncertain. V shed 3 bases and J shed 1 base, with 9 bases lying between them. The CDR3 runs 14 residues. CDR1 is LGHDT and CDR2 is YNNKEL in the germline V gene (reference sequence). CDR3: CASSHSGSNTEAFF. The CDR3 DNA is TGTGCCAGCAGCCACTCGGGATCGAACACTGAAGCTTTCTTT.

V is TRBV7-2 and J is TRBJ1-2; D remains unclear. This CDR3 is built from 14 residues. The germline gives CDR1 SGHTA, CDR2 FQGNSA. V dropped 5 bases and J dropped 8 bases, with 18 bases sitting between them. The CDR3 sequence: CASSQVARRVGYTF. The CDR3 coding sequence is TGTGCCAGCAGCCAGGTTGCCCGAAGAGTCGGCTACACCTTC.

V is TRBV27 and J is TRBJ2-3; 7 nucleotides align to TRBD1. V was pared by 4 bases and J by 4 bases, with 14 bases of the junction left unmatched. Germline CDR1 is MNHEY and CDR2 is SMNVEV (reference sequence). The CDR3 is made up of 17 amino acids. The CDR3 bases are TGTGCCAGCAGTTCACGGAACCGGGACAGAGCCTCAGATACGCAGTATTTT. Protein product: CASSSRNRDRASDTQYF.

This chain uses TRBV5-1 with TRBJ2-1, with D hard to call. The CDR3 is 15 amino acids. Germline-derived CDR1 and CDR2 are SGHRS and YFSETQ. Trimming shortened V by 0 bases and J by 10 bases, and 17 bases separated the two germline ends. The CDR3 loop is CASSLAPGEVAEQFF. The CDR3 nucleotides read TGCGCCAGCAGCTTGGCCCCGGGTGAGGTGGCGGAGCAGTTCTTC.

This clone was recorded once. V and J are TRBV6-5 and TRBJ2-3; TRBD2 is a possible D gene (6 bases). Trimming took off 6 bases at V and 0 bases at J, with 13 bases between the two ends. Germline CDR1 MNHEY, CDR2 SVGAGI. The CDR3 consists of 15 residues. The CDR3 here is CASRGGRVSTDTQYF. The CDR3 nucleotides read TGTGCCAGCAGGGGGGGACGCGTAAGCACAGATACGCAGTATTTT.